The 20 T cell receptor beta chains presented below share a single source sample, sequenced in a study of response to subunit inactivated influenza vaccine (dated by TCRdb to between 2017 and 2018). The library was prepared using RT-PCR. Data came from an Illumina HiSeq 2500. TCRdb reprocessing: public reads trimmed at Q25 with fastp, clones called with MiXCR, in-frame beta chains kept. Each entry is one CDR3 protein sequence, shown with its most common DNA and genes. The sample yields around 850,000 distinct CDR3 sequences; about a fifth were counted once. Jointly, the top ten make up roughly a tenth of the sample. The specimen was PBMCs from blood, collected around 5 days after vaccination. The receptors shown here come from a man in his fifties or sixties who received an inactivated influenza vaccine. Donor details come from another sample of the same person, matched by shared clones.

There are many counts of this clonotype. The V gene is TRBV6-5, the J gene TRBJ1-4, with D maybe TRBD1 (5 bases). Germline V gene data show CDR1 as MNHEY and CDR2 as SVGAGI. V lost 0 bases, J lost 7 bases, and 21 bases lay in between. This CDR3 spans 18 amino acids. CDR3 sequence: CASSYSAPWGGSAEKLFF. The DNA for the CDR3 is TGTGCCAGCAGTTACTCGGCCCCCTGGGGGGGTTCAGCTGAAAAACTGTTTTTT.

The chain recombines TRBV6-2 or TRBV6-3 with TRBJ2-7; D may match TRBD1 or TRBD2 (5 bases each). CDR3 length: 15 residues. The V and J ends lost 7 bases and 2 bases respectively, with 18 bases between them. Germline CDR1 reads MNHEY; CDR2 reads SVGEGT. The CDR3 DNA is TGTGCCAGCAAAACCCCGGGACGGCCAACCTACGAGCAGTACTTC. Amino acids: CASKTPGRPTYEQYF.

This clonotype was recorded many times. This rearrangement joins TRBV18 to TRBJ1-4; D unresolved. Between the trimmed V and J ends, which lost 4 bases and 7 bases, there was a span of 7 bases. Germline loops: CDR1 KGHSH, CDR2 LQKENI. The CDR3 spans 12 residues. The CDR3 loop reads CASSRQTEKLFF. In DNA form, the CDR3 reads TGTGCCAGCTCACGTCAGACTGAAAAACTGTTTTTT.

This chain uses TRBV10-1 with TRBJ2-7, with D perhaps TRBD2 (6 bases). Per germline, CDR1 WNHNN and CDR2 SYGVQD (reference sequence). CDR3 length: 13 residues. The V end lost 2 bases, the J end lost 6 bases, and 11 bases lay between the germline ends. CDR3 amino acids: CASSEAGRSEQYF. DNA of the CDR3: TGCGCCAGCAGTGAGGCGGGGAGGTCCGAGCAGTACTTC.

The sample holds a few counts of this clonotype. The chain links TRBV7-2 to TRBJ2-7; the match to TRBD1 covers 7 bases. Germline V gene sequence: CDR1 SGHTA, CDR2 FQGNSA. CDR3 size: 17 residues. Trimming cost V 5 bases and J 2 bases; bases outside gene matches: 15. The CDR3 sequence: CASSPRTGLALAYEQYF. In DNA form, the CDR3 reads TGTGCCAGCAGCCCCCGGACAGGATTGGCCTTAGCCTACGAGCAGTACTTC.

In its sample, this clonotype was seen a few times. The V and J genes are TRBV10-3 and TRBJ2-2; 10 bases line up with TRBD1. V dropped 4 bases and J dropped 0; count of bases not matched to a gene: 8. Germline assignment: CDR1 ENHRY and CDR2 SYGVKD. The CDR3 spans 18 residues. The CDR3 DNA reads TGTGCCATCAGTGTATATTCGACAGGGGGCGCGAACACCGGGGAGCTGTTTTTT. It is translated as CAISVYSTGGANTGELFF.

As DNA, the CDR3 is TGTGCCAGCAGCTTAGTTGGGGGGGCCTTTAGCACAGATACGCAGTATTTT. Its translation: CASSLVGGAFSTDTQYF. J is TRBJ2-3 and V is TRBV7-2, with D possibly being TRBD2 (7 bases). V lost 1 base to trimming and J lost 0 bases, with 14 bases between them. The CDR3 contains 17 residues. The germline V gene encodes CDR1 SGHTA and CDR2 FQGNSA.

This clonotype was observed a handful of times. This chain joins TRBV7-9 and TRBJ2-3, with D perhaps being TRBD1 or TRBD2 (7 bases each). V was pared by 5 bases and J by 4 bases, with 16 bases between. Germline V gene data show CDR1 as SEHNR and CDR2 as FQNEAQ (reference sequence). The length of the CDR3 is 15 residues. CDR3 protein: CASSRGRGRPDTQYF. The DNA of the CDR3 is TGTGCCAGCAGCCGGGGGAGGGGGCGTCCAGATACGCAGTATTTT.

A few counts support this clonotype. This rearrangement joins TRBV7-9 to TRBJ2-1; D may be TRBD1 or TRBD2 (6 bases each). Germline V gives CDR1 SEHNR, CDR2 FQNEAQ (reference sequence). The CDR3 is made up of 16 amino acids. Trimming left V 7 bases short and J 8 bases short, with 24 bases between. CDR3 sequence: CASKRGGTPLGDEQFF. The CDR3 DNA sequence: TGTGCCAGCAAGAGAGGGGGGACTCCTTTAGGAGATGAGCAGTTCTTC.

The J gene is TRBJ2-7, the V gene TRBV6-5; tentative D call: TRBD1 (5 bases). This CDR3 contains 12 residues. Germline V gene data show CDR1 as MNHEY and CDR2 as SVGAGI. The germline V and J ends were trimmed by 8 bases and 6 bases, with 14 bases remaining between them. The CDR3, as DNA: TGTGCCAGCGTTACCAGGGTAGGCGAGCAGTACTTC. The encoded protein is CASVTRVGEQYF.

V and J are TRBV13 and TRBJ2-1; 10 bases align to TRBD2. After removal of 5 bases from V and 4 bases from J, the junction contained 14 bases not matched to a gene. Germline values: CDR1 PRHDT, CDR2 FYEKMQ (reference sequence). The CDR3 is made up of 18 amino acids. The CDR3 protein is CASSGNLAGDPSYNEQFF. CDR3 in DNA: TGTGCCAGCAGCGGCAATCTAGCGGGAGACCCCTCTTACAATGAGCAGTTCTTC.

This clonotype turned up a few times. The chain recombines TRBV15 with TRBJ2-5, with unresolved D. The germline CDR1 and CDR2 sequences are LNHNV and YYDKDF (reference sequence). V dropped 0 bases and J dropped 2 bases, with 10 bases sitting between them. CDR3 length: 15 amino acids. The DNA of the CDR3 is TGTGCCACCAGCAGAGATAGGCTATCTCAAGAGACCCAGTACTTC. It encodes CATSRDRLSQETQYF.

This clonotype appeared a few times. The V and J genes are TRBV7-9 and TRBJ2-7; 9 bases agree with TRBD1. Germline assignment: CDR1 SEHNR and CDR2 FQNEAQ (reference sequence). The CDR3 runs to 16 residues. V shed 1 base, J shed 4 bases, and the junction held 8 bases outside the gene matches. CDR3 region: CASSLGTGTGYYEQYF. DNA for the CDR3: TGTGCCAGCAGCTTAGGAACCGGGACAGGGTATTACGAGCAGTACTTC.

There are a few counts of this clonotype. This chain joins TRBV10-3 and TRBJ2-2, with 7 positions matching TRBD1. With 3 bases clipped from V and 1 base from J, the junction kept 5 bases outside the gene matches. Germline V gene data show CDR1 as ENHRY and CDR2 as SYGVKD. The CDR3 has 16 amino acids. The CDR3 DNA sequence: TGTGCCATCAGTGAACACCGGGACAGGAACACCGGGGAGCTGTTTTTT. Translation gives CAISEHRDRNTGELFF.

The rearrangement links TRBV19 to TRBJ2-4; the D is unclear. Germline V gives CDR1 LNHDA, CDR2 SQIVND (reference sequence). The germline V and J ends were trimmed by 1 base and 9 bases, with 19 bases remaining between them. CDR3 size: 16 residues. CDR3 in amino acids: CASSIVPLAGRSIQYF. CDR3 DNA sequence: TGTGCCAGTAGTATAGTCCCTCTGGCAGGTCGCAGCATTCAGTACTTC.

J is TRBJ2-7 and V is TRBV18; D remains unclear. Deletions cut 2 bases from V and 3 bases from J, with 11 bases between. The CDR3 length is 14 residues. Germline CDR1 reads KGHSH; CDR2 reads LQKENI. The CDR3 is CASSPVVTDYEQYF. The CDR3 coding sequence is TGTGCCAGCTCACCAGTAGTAACTGACTACGAGCAGTACTTC.

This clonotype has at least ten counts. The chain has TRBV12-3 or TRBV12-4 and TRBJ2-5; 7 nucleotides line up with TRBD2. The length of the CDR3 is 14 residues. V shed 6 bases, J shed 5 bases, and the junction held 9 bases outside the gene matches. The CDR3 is CASRIAGGVETQYF. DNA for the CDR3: TGTGCCAGCAGGATAGCGGGCGGGGTGGAGACCCAGTACTTC.

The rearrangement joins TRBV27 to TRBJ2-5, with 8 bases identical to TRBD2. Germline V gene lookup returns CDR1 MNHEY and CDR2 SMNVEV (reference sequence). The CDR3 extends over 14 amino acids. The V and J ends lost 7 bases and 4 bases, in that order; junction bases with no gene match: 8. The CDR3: CASTSAGAAETQYF. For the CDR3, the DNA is TGTGCCAGCACCTCAGCGGGAGCAGCAGAGACCCAGTACTTC.

The CDR3 loop reads CSAHQGVPLHF. The CDR3 DNA reads TGCAGTGCGCACCAGGGTGTGCCCCTCCACTTT. The chain links TRBV20-1 to TRBJ1-6, with D possibly TRBD1 on 5 matching bases. The CDR3 runs to 11 residues. The germline CDR1 and CDR2 sequences are DFQATT and SNEGSKA (reference sequence). Trimming took 6 bases from V and 13 from J, leaving 13 bases between them.

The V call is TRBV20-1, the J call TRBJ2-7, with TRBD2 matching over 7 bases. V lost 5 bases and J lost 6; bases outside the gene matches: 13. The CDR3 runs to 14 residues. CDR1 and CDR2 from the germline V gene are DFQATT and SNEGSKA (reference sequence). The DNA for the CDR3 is TGCAGTGCTTCCGGGACTACCCATGAACGCGAGCAGTACTTC. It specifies CSASGTTHEREQYF.